This T cell receptor (beta chain) is drawn from a study of cytomegalovirus exposure and HLA in healthy donors listed by TCRdb under 2017. Regarding the complete study: According to an earlier analysis of 450 to 650 of the donors, about 179 million T cells yielded 90 million to 140 million unique TCR beta sequences and 276 Gb of sequence data. An early release covering roughly 600 HLA-typed donors comprised about 290 gigabases of sequencing data and tens of millions of unique TCR sequences. The genetic ancestry cluster associated with self-reported Caucasian donors included 81% of the roughly 400 genotyped donors. The study aimed to test whether signatures of past pathogen exposure could be identified by cataloging public T cell receptors. Using immunosequencing, the study profiled T cell repertoires from about 610 subjects and related those repertoires to cytomegalovirus serostatus. In addition to the first cohort of hundreds of subjects, a separate validation cohort of over 90 different subjects was used. High-throughput TCR immunosequencing, statistical association of individual TCRs with disease status, and machine learning were combined to predict cytomegalovirus infection status. To study patterns of TCR occurrence, a later analysis re-analyzed previously published TCR beta repertoires from 600 to 750 donors and added high-resolution HLA genotyping. Rather than drawing on any new phenotypic data, the later analysis identified candidate immune exposures from TCR beta sequences and the way those sequences occurred across donors. In an earlier analysis of 500 to 650 of the donors, high-throughput TCR beta sequencing was used to judge whether each TCR beta V gene segment behaved as functional or pseudogenic. Donor age, sex, ethnicity and CMV serostatus were collected together with the repertoire data. A later genetic analysis took genome-wide SNP genotypes for about 55% of the roughly 700 donors and used that subset as a discovery cohort. All discovery cohort repertoires had been generated on a single sequencing platform. HLA typing included class I and class II loci at four-digit resolution. Typing coverage differed by locus: A, B, C, DRB1 and DQB1 were typed in roughly 620-630 donors, DQA1 in about 500, DPA1 in approximately 600, and DPB1 in 472. Roughly 5 DR-DQ haplotypes were handled as single units for association and clustering because linkage in the cohort was strong. On average, roughly 240,000 unique TCR beta nucleotide sequences were sequenced per donor among 300 to 500 genotyped donors of the cohort, with around 19% of those sequences being non-productive. Study-wide conclusions, independent of this receptor: The classifier was reported to diagnose cytomegalovirus status with high specificity and sensitivity in both the original cohort and the validation cohort. Assigning TCR associations to individual alleles was difficult when HLA alleles, especially DR and DQ, strongly co-occurred. Correlated functional status among segregating V segments might be attributable to linkage disequilibrium, but an unknown experimental factor could not be ruled out. Only TCR beta chains were sequenced in this cohort, and the absence of alpha or paired-chain data limited detectable features. Compared with the 666-donor mean, donors in an Asian-associated ancestry cluster had fewer N-insertions in productive TCRs, according to a later genetic analysis. A later analysis reported that several top co-occurrence clusters appeared linked to parvovirus B19, influenza, CMV and Epstein-Barr virus. In vitro tests confirmed that a few of the cytomegalovirus-associated TCR beta chains recognize cytomegalovirus antigens. Because some donors lacked HLA typing at each locus, the association tests relied only on the typed subset. At a false discovery rate of 0.05, a later analysis linked 15,000 to 20,000 TCR beta sequences to specific HLA alleles. In an earlier analysis of approximately 590 of the donors, most TCR beta V segments appeared in productive rearrangements about 90% or about 30% of the time, broadly matching IMGT annotations. A further reported finding was that TCR beta sequences accurately predicted the HLA-A and HLA-B alleles for most subjects in the first cohort. In the study, approximately 160 TCR beta chains were listed as associated with cytomegalovirus. A later analysis found that TCR association rates varied across HLA loci, with DRB1 alleles showing the most associated TCRs and HLA-C alleles the fewest. Over 15 rarely observed V segments, including chromosome 9 orphons, were excluded from the earlier analysis of approximately 500 of the donors because counts were too low. The authors suggested that the approach could potentially be generalized to other disease states and immunological phenotypes. Presence/absence analyses assumed roughly uniform sequencing depth across donors, an assumption that may not hold. V-gene and J-gene trimming of TCR beta chains was associated with a missense DCLRE1C variant in a later genetic analysis, and the association was replicated in an independent cohort. In a later analysis, most CMV-associated TCR beta chains were found to appear HLA-restricted, with HLA associations seemingly driven largely by CMV exposure. For the cohort, immune exposure information was limited to CMV serostatus. Across donors, most TCR sequences were observed very rarely, whereas some public TCRs were present in many individuals. The sequencing pipeline was judged likely to have produced a cluster of highly shared sequence variants as a technical artifact. A later analysis found that HLA-associated TCR beta chains were more clonally expanded and had lower generation probabilities than equally common non-associated chains.

Library preparation used the immunoSEQ multiplex PCR assay. For the multiplex PCR, a mixture combining 60 forward primers for TCR Vbeta segments and 13 reverse primers for TCR Jbeta segments was used. A multiplex PCR assay on genomic DNA amplified the CDR3 region of rearranged TCR beta genes. Amplified TCR beta libraries were sequenced as 87-base-pair reads on the Illumina HiSeq System. In the authors' own workflow: Across the 666 repertoires, a later analysis counted 80 million or so unique TCR beta chains, 9 million to 14 million of which were shared by at least two donors. Raw reads were error-corrected and collapsed into unique sequences by a nearest-neighbor algorithm in which closely related sequences were merged to remove PCR and sequencing errors. Alignment of CDR3 sequences to IMGT reference sequences was used to assign V, D and J gene segments. Each retained sequence needed at least a six-nucleotide match to both a V gene segment and a J gene segment. A rearrangement counted as productive if the CDR3 had no stop codons and remained in frame with V and J, and every other rearrangement counted as non-productive. Following IMGT convention, CDR3 was defined as the stretch from the second conserved V-encoded cysteine up to the conserved J-encoded phenylalanine. Sequences without an unambiguous match to a single V gene segment were excluded from the earlier analysis of approximately 600 of the donors. In an earlier analysis of 587 of the donors, V segments were called functional above 56.7% productive rearrangements and were called segregating when the between-donor standard deviation exceeded 5%. A statistical classification framework was developed to diagnose cytomegalovirus status using the catalog of TCR beta chain sequences. V and J gene assignment, in a later analysis, came from comparing TCR nucleotide sequences with IMGT/GENE-DB human TR gene sequences. The TCRdist pipeline was used in a later analysis to assign CDR3 sequences and most-parsimonious VDJ recombination scenarios. A later analysis defined each TCR beta chain by its CDR3 amino acid sequence plus V-gene family, and excluded reads lacking a unique V-gene family. As a way to deal with suspected cross-contamination and a sequencing artifact, a later analysis dropped hundreds of nucleotide sequences that were highly shared and had low generation probability. For each public chain, a later analysis derived a clonal expansion index from normalized ranks of inferred template counts within each repertoire. In a later analysis, generation probabilities were computed with a VDJ recombination model fitted to out-of-frame rearrangements, and the resulting probabilities were checked against IGoR. In a later analysis, TCR-TCR, TCR-HLA and TCR-CMV co-occurrence was scored with hypergeometric tests, and a repertoire-size bias correction was applied to TCR pairs. False discovery rates were estimated in a later analysis by permuting HLA or CMV assignments 20 times. In a later analysis, co-occurring TCRs were grouped with DBSCAN, and TCRdist sequence similarity was added when clustering was performed within HLA-allele-positive subsets. Co-occurrence clustering excluded repertoires with fewer than 30,000 or more than 120,000 public chains, plus five with anomalous nucleotide sharing. TCRdb retrieved this table from immuneACCESS and kept in-frame rearrangements only. Not all clones are present; in checked studies, unresolved V genes account for under half, and no reason is known for the remainder. D and trimming were read from the DNA, whereas the V and J calls and clone size are those reported in that table. The sample table holds 150,000 to 200,000 clones, of which roughly 80% were seen once. The top ten hold less than 15% of the sample.

The cohort comprised some 680 healthy bone marrow donors. At the time of sampling, every cohort member was nominally healthy, though immune exposures that went unrecorded were likely present. The donor was CMV seropositive and was included in the group of 250 to 300 seropositive cohort members. Every donor gave a peripheral blood sample, and the peripheral blood mononuclear cells from that sample were used for TCR beta sequencing. Genomic DNA extraction from the blood cell samples was performed with the Qiagen DNeasy Blood Extraction Kit. In regard to this clone: Its antigen specificity is not known. Qualities for individual bases were not recorded, and no much larger clone is one base off.

The origin of this receptor is a woman aged 50 to 60 in good health and CMV-seropositive. Sequencing was done on a sample of PBMCs.

This receptor carries the CDR3 CASRPTGSYEQYF. The nucleotides are TGTGCCAGCAGACCTACAGGCTCCTACGAGCAGTACTTC. Rearrangement joined TRBV6-5 to TRBJ2-7; a weak D assignment points to TRBD1 (5 bases agree). CDR1 and CDR2 are drawn from the germline V gene: MNHEY, SVGAGI. Trimming at the junction amounts to 6 bases on V and 0 bases on J, and the germline ends lie 9 bases apart. The CDR3 spans 13 residues, from the cysteine through the phenylalanine. The retained sequence is limited to the CDR3, 39 bases, with the frame set at the first base.